This T cell receptor (beta chain) was identified in a study of cytomegalovirus exposure and HLA in healthy donors. The V and J ends lost 0 bases and 6 bases respectively, with 5 bases between them. CDR3 length: 12 amino acids. The germline V gene encodes CDR1 SGHNT and CDR2 YYREEE (reference sequence). This clone came up once. The antigen is undetermined. Study-level points and caveats: Reportedly, cytomegalovirus status was diagnosed with high sensitivity and specificity. Later, TCR association rates were found to vary by HLA locus, highest for DRB1 and lowest for HLA-C.

Both 60 Vbeta primers and 13 Jbeta primers went into the PCR. Here immunoSEQ multiplex PCR was the method, and the copy in TCRdb shows in-frame clones only, minus some. The repertoire holds a few hundred thousand clones, 70% to 80% seen once, with less than 2% in the top ten. V and J are TRBV5-4 and TRBJ2-3, with D maybe TRBD1 (5 bases). Sequenced sample: PBMCs. The sequence was obtained from a woman aged 30 to 39 in good health and CMV-seronegative. CDR3 loop: CASSLEGDTQYF. The CDR3 DNA sequence: TGTGCCAGCAGCTTGGAGGGGGATACGCAGTATTTT.